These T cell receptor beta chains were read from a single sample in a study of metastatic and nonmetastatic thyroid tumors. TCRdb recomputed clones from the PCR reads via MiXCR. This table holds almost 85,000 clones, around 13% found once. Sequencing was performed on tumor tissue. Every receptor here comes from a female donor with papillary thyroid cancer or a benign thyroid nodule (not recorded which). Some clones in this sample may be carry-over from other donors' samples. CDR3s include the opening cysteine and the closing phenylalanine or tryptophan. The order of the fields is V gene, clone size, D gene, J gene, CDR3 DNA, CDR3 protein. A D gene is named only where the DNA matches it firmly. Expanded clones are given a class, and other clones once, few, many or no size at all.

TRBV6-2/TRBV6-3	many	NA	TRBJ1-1	TGTGCCAGCAGTTACCCCTCCAGCCCTTTCTTT	CASSYPSSPFF
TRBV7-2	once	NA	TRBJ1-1	TGTGCCAGCACCCTGACGGGTCTGATCACTGAAGCTTTCTTT	CASTLTGLITEAFF
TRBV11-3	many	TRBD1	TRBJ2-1	TGTGCCAGCAGCTCGGGACAGGAGCAGTTCTTC	CASSSGQEQFF
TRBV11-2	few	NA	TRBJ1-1	TGTGCCAGCAGCTCTGATACCTTATTCCCGAAAACAGGGAACACTGAAGCTTTCTTT	CASSSDTLFPKTGNTEAFF
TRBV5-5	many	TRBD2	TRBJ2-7	TGTGCCAGCAGCTTGTACCCGGGAGGCTACGAGCAGTACTTC	CASSLYPGGYEQYF
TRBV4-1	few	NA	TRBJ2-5	TGCGCCAGCAGCCCCACGGTATACGGTCTCGGGACCCAGTACTTC	CASSPTVYGLGTQYF
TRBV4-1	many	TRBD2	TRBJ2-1	TGCGCCATCGGGCCTAGCGGGGGCGGGGGGCAGTTCTTC	CAIGPSGGGGQFF
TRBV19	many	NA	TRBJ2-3	TGTGCCAGTAGTATAGATTTTAGGCTAGCTCCTAGCACAGATACGCAGTATTTT	CASSIDFRLAPSTDTQYF
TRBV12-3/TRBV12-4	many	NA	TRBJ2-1	TGTGCCAGCAGTTTAACCCCTGGGGCATCCTACAATGAGCAGTTCTTC	CASSLTPGASYNEQFF
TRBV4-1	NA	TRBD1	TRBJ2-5	TGCGCCAGCAGCCCCACAGGGGCCGGTGAGACCCAGTACTTC	CASSPTGAGETQYF
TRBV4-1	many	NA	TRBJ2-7	TGCGCCAGCAGCCAAGATCCCGGGACATCCTACGAGCAGTACTTC	CASSQDPGTSYEQYF
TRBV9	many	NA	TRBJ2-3	TGTGCCAGCAGCGACAGCCGGGAAGATACGCAGTATTTT	CASSDSREDTQYF
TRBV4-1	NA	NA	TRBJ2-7	TGCGCCAGCAGCCCCCAGGCCGGGGGCAGGTTCGGCTACGAGCAGTACTTC	CASSPQAGGRFGYEQYF
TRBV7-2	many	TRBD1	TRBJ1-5	TGTGCCAGCAGCTGGGGACAGGGCGTAAATCAGCCCCAGCATTTT	CASSWGQGVNQPQHF
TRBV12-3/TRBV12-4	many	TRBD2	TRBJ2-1	TGTGCCAGCAGCTCATCTAGCGGGCGAGGGGTCAATGAGCAGTTCTTC	CASSSSSGRGVNEQFF
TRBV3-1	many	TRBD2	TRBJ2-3	TGTGCCAGCAGCCAAGGAACTAGCGGCACAGATACGCAGTATTTT	CASSQGTSGTDTQYF
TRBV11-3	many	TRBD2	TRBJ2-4	TGTGCCAGCAGCTTAGGTGGGGGAGGGCGAGGAAACATTCAGTACTTC	CASSLGGGGRGNIQYF
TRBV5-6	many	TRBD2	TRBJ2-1	TGTGCCAGCAGCTTGGGGGAAGCGCGACTAGCACGCCATGAGCAGTTCTTC	CASSLGEARLARHEQFF
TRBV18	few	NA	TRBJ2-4	TGTGCCAGCTCACCCCAGGGAGCCAAAAACATTCAGTACTTC	CASSPQGAKNIQYF
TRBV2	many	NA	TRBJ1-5	TGTGCCAGCAGGAATCAGGGTATTGGCAATCAGCCCCAGCATTTT	CASRNQGIGNQPQHF
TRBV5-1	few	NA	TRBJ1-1	TGCGCCAGCAGCTCGACATTGAACACCGAAGCTTTCTTT	CASSSTLNTEAFF
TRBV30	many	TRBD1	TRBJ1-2	TGTGCCTGGAGTGTCCGGCAGGGGGACTATGGCTACACCTTC	CAWSVRQGDYGYTF
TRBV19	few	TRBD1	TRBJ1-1	TGTGCCAGTATTATTATAGGACAGGGATCCACTGAAGCTTTCTTT	CASIIIGQGSTEAFF
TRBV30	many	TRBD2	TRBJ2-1	TGTGCCTGGAACCCCGGGAGCGGGAGGGCCTACAATGAGCAGTTCTTC	CAWNPGSGRAYNEQFF
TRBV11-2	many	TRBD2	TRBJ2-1	TGTGCCAGCAGCTTAGACGGGGAAGTGGTAAGGCGGGAGGATTACAATGAGCAGTTCTTC	CASSLDGEVVRREDYNEQFF
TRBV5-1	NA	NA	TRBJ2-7	TGCGCCAGCAGCTTGGTAGGCACATCTGGGTACGAGCAGTACTTC	CASSLVGTSGYEQYF
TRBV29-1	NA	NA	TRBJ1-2	TGCAGCGTGGGACGGAAAAACTATGGCTACACCTTC	CSVGRKNYGYTF
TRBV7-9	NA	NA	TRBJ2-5	TGTGCCAGCAGCCAGGTTGGGGCTCAAGAGACCCAGTACTTC	CASSQVGAQETQYF
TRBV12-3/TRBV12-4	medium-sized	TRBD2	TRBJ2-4	TGTGCCAGCAGTTTAAGCGCCGGGGGGGGCAACATTCAGTACTTC	CASSLSAGGGNIQYF
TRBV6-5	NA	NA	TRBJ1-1	TGTGCCAGCAGTTACTTGCCCGAACATGTATCTGAAGCTTTCTTT	CASSYLPEHVSEAFF
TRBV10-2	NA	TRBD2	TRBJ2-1	TGCGCCAGCAGTGGGACTAGCGGGAGGGCCTCGTATGAGCAGTTCTTC	CASSGTSGRASYEQFF
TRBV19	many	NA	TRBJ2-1	TGTGCCAGTAGTGGTAAAGGACAACTCTACAATGAGCAGTTCTTC	CASSGKGQLYNEQFF
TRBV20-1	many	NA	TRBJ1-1	TGCAGTGCAACTCCCTTGGGTGAAGCTTTCTTT	CSATPLGEAFF
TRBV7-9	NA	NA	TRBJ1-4	TGTGCCAGCAGCTTGGAGGGCTCGCGGGGTGAAAAACTGTTTTTT	CASSLEGSRGEKLFF
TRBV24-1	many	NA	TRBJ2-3	TGTGCCACCAGTGGGGGTTTTGGGACGCAGTATTTT	CATSGGFGTQYF
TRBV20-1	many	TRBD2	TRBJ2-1	TGCAGTGCTCCTCGACTAGCCTCCTACAATGAGCAGTTCTTC	CSAPRLASYNEQFF
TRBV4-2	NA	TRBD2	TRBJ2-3	TGTGCCAGCAGCCAAGATCCCACTAGCGGATTCACAGATACGCAGTATTTT	CASSQDPTSGFTDTQYF
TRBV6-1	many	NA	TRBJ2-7	TGTGCCAGCAGTTCTCCGGGCGCCGAGCAGTACTTC	CASSSPGAEQYF
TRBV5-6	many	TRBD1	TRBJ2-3	TGTGCCAGCAGCTTACGAAGGGACAGCCTCGCAGATACGCAGTATTTT	CASSLRRDSLADTQYF
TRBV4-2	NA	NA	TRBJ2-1	TGTGCCAGCAGGCCTAGAGCAGCCCAATCCTACAATGAGCAGTTCTTC	CASRPRAAQSYNEQFF
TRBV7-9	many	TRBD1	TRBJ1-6	TGTGCCAGCAGCCTGACAGGGATTAATTCACCCCTCCACTTT	CASSLTGINSPLHF
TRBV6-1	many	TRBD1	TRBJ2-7	TGTGCCAGCAGTACCCGGGACAGAGCCTACGAGCAGTACTTC	CASSTRDRAYEQYF
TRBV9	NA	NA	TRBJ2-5	TGTGCCAGCAGCTTAGCTCCGGGCGCAGAGACCCAGTACTTC	CASSLAPGAETQYF
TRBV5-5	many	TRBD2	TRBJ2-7	TGTGCCAGCAGCCCCTTGTCGGGGGGATCCTACGAGCAGTACTTC	CASSPLSGGSYEQYF
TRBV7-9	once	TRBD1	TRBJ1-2	TGTGCCAGCATCCCCCGACAGGGGCGCTATGGCTACACCTTT	CASIPRQGRYGYTF
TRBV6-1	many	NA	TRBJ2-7	TGTGCCAGCAGTCGGACGAGCTCGGGGGAGCAGTACTTC	CASSRTSSGEQYF
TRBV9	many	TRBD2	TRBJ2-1	TGTGCCAGCAGCGTAGTTGGACTAGCGGTAAATGAGCAGTTCTTC	CASSVVGLAVNEQFF
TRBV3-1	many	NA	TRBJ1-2	TGTGCCAGCAGTCATGCCCTATATGGCTACACCTTC	CASSHALYGYTF
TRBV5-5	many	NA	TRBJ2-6	TGTGCCAGCAGCCCGACGCCGATGTCTGGGGCCAACGTCCTGACTTTC	CASSPTPMSGANVLTF
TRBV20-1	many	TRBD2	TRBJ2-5	TGCAGTGCTAGACCCGGGGTAGCGGGACAAGAGACCCAGTACTTC	CSARPGVAGQETQYF
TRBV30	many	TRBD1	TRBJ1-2	TGTGCCTGGACCCTGACAGGGATCTCGTATGGCTACACCTTC	CAWTLTGISYGYTF
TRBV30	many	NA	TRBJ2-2	TGTGCCTGGATTATGCGGTTGACCGGGGAGCTGTTTTTT	CAWIMRLTGELFF
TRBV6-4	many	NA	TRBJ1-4	TGTGCCAGCAGTGACTCGAGTCAGGACACCAATAATGAAAAACTGTTTTTT	CASSDSSQDTNNEKLFF
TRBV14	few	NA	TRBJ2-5	TGTGCCAGCAGCCAAGCGGCAGGGGCTAGCCAAGAGACCCAGTACTTC	CASSQAAGASQETQYF
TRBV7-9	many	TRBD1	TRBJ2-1	TGTGCCACCCAAGGACAGGCCGCTGGCTACAATGAGCAGTTCTTC	CATQGQAAGYNEQFF